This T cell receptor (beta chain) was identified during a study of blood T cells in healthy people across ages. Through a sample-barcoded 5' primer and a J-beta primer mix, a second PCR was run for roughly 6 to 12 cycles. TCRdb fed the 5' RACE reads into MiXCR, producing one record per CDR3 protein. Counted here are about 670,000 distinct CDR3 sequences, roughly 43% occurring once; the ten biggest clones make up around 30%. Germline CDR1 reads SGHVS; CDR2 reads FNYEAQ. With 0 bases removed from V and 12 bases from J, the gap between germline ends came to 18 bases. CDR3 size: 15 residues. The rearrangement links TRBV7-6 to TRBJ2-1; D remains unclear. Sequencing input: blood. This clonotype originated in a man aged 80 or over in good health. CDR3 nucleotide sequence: TGTGCCAGCAGCTTAGCAGGGCTCAAGAACTCTGTGCAGTTCTTC. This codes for CASSLAGLKNSVQFF. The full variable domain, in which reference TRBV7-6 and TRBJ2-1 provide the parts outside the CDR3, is GAGVSQSPRYKVTKRGQDVALRCDPISGHVSLYWYRQALGQGPEFLTYFNYEAQQDKSGLPNDRFSAERPEGSISTLTIQRTEQRDSAMYRCASSLAGLKNSVQFFGPGTRLTVL.